This TCR beta chain is from a study of Graves' ophthalmopathy and Graves' hyperthyroidism. RNA transcripts were the source from which TCR beta CDR3 regions were amplified. HTBI primers served in a first-round RT-PCR, which a second-round multiplex PCR followed. Each CDR3 protein gets one entry after TCRdb re-called the multiplex PCR reads with MiXCR. The data contain under 800,000 distinct CDR3 sequences, roughly 20% of them singletons. V lost 3 bases, J lost 1 base, and 13 bases lay in between. Germline V CDR1 and CDR2: KGHSH, LQKENI. The CDR3 runs to 17 residues. No ophthalmopathy within 18 months of follow-up signified stable hyperthyroidism.

This clonotype was sampled from a woman aged 18-29 years with stable Graves' hyperthyroidism. Some clones in this sample may be carry-over from other donors' samples. The V call is TRBV18, the J call TRBJ2-6; D might be TRBD1 or TRBD2, each matching 5 bases. The sample taken for sequencing was peripheral blood. The DNA of the CDR3 is TGTGCCAGCTCACCTTCCACAGGACTTTCTGGGGCCAACGTCCTGACTTTC. This translates into CASSPSTGLSGANVLTF.